The source of this T cell receptor beta chain is a study of T-cell reconstitution after alpha-beta-depleted transplantation in children. General study findings and limits: T-cell numbers and diversity, one year after transplant, stemmed largely from T cells that were newly produced. At around two months after transplant, the alpha-beta T cells were reportedly derived from several hundred expanded clones that came from non-depleted graft cells.

Concerning this clonotype itself: Its antigen is still unknown.

CDR3 length: 13 amino acids. With 8 bases clipped from V and 5 bases from J, the junction kept 8 bases outside the gene matches. Per germline, CDR1 DFQATT and CDR2 SNEGSKA (reference sequence). Unique molecular identifiers tagged the TCRbeta library. MiXCR, run by TCRdb on the PCR reads, gives a single entry per CDR3 protein. The sample has about 440,000 distinct CDR3 sequences, around two fifths seen once. The sequenced sample was PBMCs, obtained before TCRalphabeta/CD19-depleted stem cell transplant. The TCR sequence derives from a girl aged 2 to 9 with aplastic anemia, due to receive a stem cell transplant. V usage is TRBV20-1 and J usage is TRBJ2-5; 10 bases align to TRBD1. CDR3 sequence (DNA): TGCAGTACCGGGACAGGGGTAATGGAGACCCAGTACTTC. This codes for CSTGTGVMETQYF.